This TCR beta chain was identified during a study of T cells in Graves' hyperthyroidism and ophthalmopathy. V lost 4 bases, J lost 12 bases, and 13 bases lay in between. There are 12 residues in the CDR3. The investigators amplified TCR beta CDR3 regions from RNA transcripts. HTBI primers were employed in a first-round RT-PCR of the TCR CDR3. One entry per CDR3 protein, called by TCRdb with MiXCR from the multiplex PCR reads. The sample contains a few hundred thousand distinct CDR3 sequences, more than 20% of which appear only once. No progression to ophthalmopathy during 18 months of follow-up defined stable disease. Together with thyroid ultrasound, orbital computed tomography, serum thyroxine and TRAb, clinical symptoms were used for diagnoses. The sample holds a few counts of this clonotype. What it binds is not known. Study-wide results and caveats: Ophthalmopathy was separated from stable hyperthyroidism by a 13 V-J model.

The chain combines TRBV12-3 or TRBV12-4 with TRBJ2-1; D might be TRBD1 (6 bases). The sample was blood. The receptor's source is a man aged 50 or older with Graves' hyperthyroidism. The CDR3 DNA reads TGTGCCAGCAGTTCCTCAGGGGCTGGGCAGTTCTTC. This gives the protein CASSSSGAGQFF.